A selection of T cell receptor beta chains follows, all from one sample in a study of T cell responses to AZD1222 COVID-19 vaccine. TCRdb's table, derived via immunoSEQ multiplex PCR, lists solely in-frame clones and lacks some. The repertoire consists of about 97,000 clones, with less than 90% occurring once and the leading ten covering approximately 16%. Sequencing was performed on peripheral blood, taken on day 0 of AZD1222 vaccination. The receptors come from an adult in good health. The CDR3 runs from the conserved cysteine through the conserved F or W. A D gene is named only where the DNA matches it firmly.

V gene	D gene	J gene	CDR3 protein	CDR3 DNA
TRBV7-2	TRBD2	TRBJ2-7	CASTWGGLAGPYEQYF	TGTGCCAGCACCTGGGGGGGACTAGCGGGGCCCTACGAGCAGTACTTC
TRBV5-1	TRBD1	TRBJ2-7	CASSRAGGAVYEQYF	TGCGCCAGCAGCCGGGCAGGGGGCGCAGTCTACGAGCAGTACTTC
TRBV15	NA	TRBJ1-1	CATSRGGHNTEAFF	TGTGCCACCAGCAGAGGAGGGCACAACACTGAAGCTTTCTTT
TRBV5-5	TRBD2	TRBJ2-7	CASRASGIASYEQYF	TGTGCCAGCAGGGCCAGCGGGATTGCCTCCTACGAGCAGTACTTC
TRBV27	NA	TRBJ2-7	CASSPRGSTYEQYF	TGTGCCAGCAGTCCAAGGGGGAGTACCTACGAGCAGTACTTC
TRBV29-1	TRBD1	TRBJ2-2	CSVRDRGRLSGELFF	TGCAGCGTTAGGGACAGGGGGCGTCTAAGCGGGGAGCTGTTTTTT
TRBV2	NA	TRBJ1-1	CASSERGTGTEAFF	TGTGCCAGCAGTGAAAGGGGGACTGGTACTGAAGCTTTCTTT
TRBV27	NA	TRBJ2-7	CASSPITRSYEQYF	TGTGCCAGCAGTCCCATAACTAGAAGCTACGAGCAGTACTTC
TRBV27	NA	TRBJ2-3	CASSFRDWDTQYF	TGTGCCAGCAGTTTTCGGGACTGGGATACGCAGTATTTT
TRBV5-4	NA	TRBJ2-7	CASSPASTSYEQYF	TGTGCCAGCAGCCCCGCCAGTACATCCTACGAGCAGTACTTC
TRBV5-1	NA	TRBJ1-2	CASSLGQNYGYTF	TGCGCCAGCAGCTTGGGACAGAACTATGGCTACACCTTC